The 18 T cell receptor beta chains listed next were all sequenced from one sample in a study of blood T cell repertoires in COVID-19. The assay was immunoSEQ multiplex PCR, and TCRdb's table has in-frame clones only and misses some. The sample yields 330,000 or so clones, approximately 92% seen once. The source material was PBMCs or T cells enriched from blood (not recorded which). Source of these receptors: a woman aged 30 to 39 who had recovered from COVID-19.

The CDR3 protein is CASSPGDRANEKLFF. DNA for the CDR3: TGTGCCAGCAGTCCGGGGGACAGGGCGAATGAAAAACTGTTTTTT. The chain recombines TRBV6-5 with TRBJ1-4; 9 bases agree with TRBD1. Germline V lookup: CDR1 MNHEY, CDR2 SVGAGI. The CDR3 sequence is 15 residues long. J gave up 5 bases and V 5 bases, and 6 bases lay outside the gene matches.

V is TRBV5-1 and J is TRBJ1-6; 9 bases line up with TRBD1. V gave up 0 bases and J gave up 9 bases; unmatched junction bases: 7. The V gene's germline CDR1 is SGHRS and CDR2 YFSETQ. The CDR3 spans 16 residues. The DNA for the CDR3 is TGCGCCAGCAGCTTGGGGGGACAGGGACGGGCTTCACCCCTCCACTTT. It codes for CASSLGGQGRASPLHF. Drawing the rest from reference TRBV5-1 and TRBJ1-6, the complete variable domain is KAGVTQTPRYLIKTRGQQVTLSCSPISGHRSVSWYQQTPGQGLQFLFEYFSETQRNKGNFPGRFSGRQFSNSRSEMNVSTLELGDSALYLCASSLGGQGRASPLHFGNGTRLTVT.

V is TRBV9 and J is TRBJ2-7, with D perhaps TRBD1 (6 bases). Germline loops: CDR1 SGDLS, CDR2 YYNGEE. The CDR3 is 14 amino acids. The V end was cut by 0 bases, the J end by 2 bases, with 9 bases between. Here the CDR3 DNA reads TGTGCCAGCAGCGTAGGACAGGAGACCTACGAGCAGTACTTC. Its translation: CASSVGQETYEQYF.

The chain uses TRBV19 and TRBJ1-1; TRBD1 aligns across 9 bases. The CDR3 has 16 residues. The V and J ends lost 7 bases and 6 bases, in that order; junction bases with no gene match: 15. Looked up from germline, CDR1 is LNHDA and CDR2 is SQIVND (reference sequence). CDR3: CASTPARDRVQAEAFF. CDR3 bases: TGTGCCAGTACCCCGGCGAGGGACAGGGTCCAAGCTGAAGCTTTCTTT.

The chain carries TRBV7-9 and TRBJ2-7; D is ambiguous. CDR1 and CDR2 from the germline V gene are SEHNR and FQNEAQ (reference sequence). The CDR3 is 16 amino acids. V was shortened by 5 bases and J by 0 bases, with 17 bases between the two germline ends. CDR3 protein: CASSPRFSPSSYEQYF. In DNA, the CDR3 is TGTGCCAGCAGCCCGAGATTTTCTCCTAGCTCCTACGAGCAGTACTTC. Combining the CDR3 with reference TRBV7-9 and TRBJ2-7 gives the whole variable domain DTGVSQNPRHKITKRGQNVTFRCDPISEHNRLYWYRQTLGQGPEFLTYFQNEAQLEKSRLLSDRFSAERPKGSFSTLEIQRTEQGDSAMYLCASSPRFSPSSYEQYFGPGTRLTVT.

V gene TRBV15 combines with J gene TRBJ1-2; D remains ambiguous. This CDR3 contains 13 residues. Trimming pared 0 bases from V and 4 bases from J, leaving 6 bases between. The germline V gene has CDR1 LNHNV and CDR2 YYDKDF (reference sequence). This CDR3 reads CATSRDQFYGYTF. The CDR3 DNA is TGTGCCACCAGCAGAGATCAGTTCTATGGCTACACCTTC.

As to this clone: One junction end does not reproduce the germline sequence, and a read error may be involved. This chain connects TRBV3-1 (or the pseudogene TRBV3-2) to TRBJ1-2; 8 bases agree with TRBD1. The germline V gene encodes CDR1 LGHDT and CDR2 YNNKEL (reference sequence). The CDR3 loop spans 13 amino acids. CDR3 loop: CASSPQTGQGSNF. The CDR3 DNA reads TGTGCCAGCAGCCCCCAAACCGGACAGGGTTCAAACTTC.

The chain links TRBV7-9 to TRBJ1-1; D is perhaps TRBD1 (5 bases). The V end was cut by 7 bases, the J end by 3 bases, with 12 bases between. The germline V gene encodes CDR1 SEHNR and CDR2 FQNEAQ (reference sequence). CDR3 length: 13 residues. The DNA of the CDR3 is TGTGCCAGCATCGGGGGGTCGGACACTGAAGCTTTCTTT. Amino acid sequence: CASIGGSDTEAFF.

In DNA form, the CDR3 reads TGTGCCAGCAGCCAAGAACCGGGACTAGCGGGGGGGCGGAAAATCACAGATACGCAGTATTTT. This codes for CASSQEPGLAGGRKITDTQYF. This chain uses TRBV3-1 (or the pseudogene TRBV3-2) with TRBJ2-3, with 16 positions matching TRBD2. V lost 0 bases and J lost 2; bases outside the gene matches: 11. This CDR3 has 21 amino acids. Germline V gene sequence: CDR1 LGHDT, CDR2 YNNKEL (reference sequence).

The chain employs TRBV11-1 and TRBJ1-1; 8 nucleotides match TRBD1. The CDR3 extends over 15 amino acids. V lost 5 bases, J lost 1 base, and 6 bases stayed unmatched. Germline V gene lookup returns CDR1 SGHAT and CDR2 FQDESV (reference sequence). This CDR3 is CASSLGTGSNTEAFF. CDR3 bases: TGTGCCAGCAGCCTGGGGACAGGTTCGAACACTGAAGCTTTCTTT.

The J gene is TRBJ2-6, the V gene TRBV19, with 9 bases identical to TRBD1. Germline V CDR1 and CDR2: LNHDA, SQIVND (reference sequence). V gave up 1 base and J gave up 1 base; unmatched junction bases: 5. CDR3 length: 18 amino acids. CDR3 sequence reads: CASSIAFGTGSGANVLTF. In DNA form, the CDR3 reads TGTGCCAGTAGTATAGCCTTCGGGACAGGGTCTGGGGCCAACGTCCTGACTTTC.

The V and J genes are TRBV5-6 and TRBJ2-7; tentatively, D is TRBD2 (6 bases). Germline V gives CDR1 SGHDT, CDR2 YYEEEE. This CDR3 has 14 amino acids. Trimming pared 2 bases from V and 3 bases from J, leaving 12 bases between. CDR3 sequence (DNA): TGTGCCAGCAGCTTCGGGGGTCTAAACTACGAGCAGTACTTC. Protein product: CASSFGGLNYEQYF.

The V gene is TRBV7-6, the J gene TRBJ1-1, with 10 bases fitting TRBD1. J lost 4 bases, V lost 5 bases, and 7 bases had no gene match. This CDR3 is 15 amino acids long. The germline V gene encodes CDR1 SGHVS and CDR2 FNYEAQ. CDR3 in DNA: TGTGCCAGCAGCGTGTCCGGGACAGGGGCCACTGAAGCTTTCTTT. As protein: CASSVSGTGATEAFF.

The chain links TRBV11-2 to TRBJ2-5; D remains unclear. This CDR3 is built from 13 residues. The V gene lost 1 base and the J gene lost 5 bases, with 8 bases spanning the gap. CDR1 and CDR2 from the germline V gene are SGHAT and FQNNGV. The CDR3 loop is CASSLVGSETQYF. CDR3 coding DNA: TGTGCCAGCAGCTTAGTCGGGTCCGAGACCCAGTACTTC.

A few counts support this clone. The gene calls are TRBV20-1 and TRBJ1-1; perhaps TRBD1 as D (5 bases). The CDR3 consists of 11 residues. Trimming removed 5 bases at V and 8 bases at J, with 12 bases between. Per the germline V gene, CDR1 is DFQATT and CDR2 is SNEGSKA (reference sequence). CDR3 sequence (DNA): TGCAGTGCTGGGGGGGGTTTAGAAGCTTTCTTT. This gives the protein CSAGGGLEAFF.

V is TRBV5-4 and J is TRBJ1-1; TRBD1 aligns across 10 bases. The CDR3 is 16 residues long. The germline CDR1 and CDR2 sequences are SGHNT and YYREEE (reference sequence). V dropped 2 bases and J dropped 5; count of bases not matched to a gene: 9. DNA for the CDR3: TGTGCCAGCAGCTTATGGGGACAGGGGATATCTACTGAAGCTTTCTTT. Encoded protein: CASSLWGQGISTEAFF.

The chain recombines TRBV27 with TRBJ2-3; 12 nucleotides line up with TRBD2. Germline V gene lookup returns CDR1 MNHEY and CDR2 SMNVEV (reference sequence). CDR3 size: 15 residues. Unmatched junction bases numbered 3, after V lost 6 bases and J lost 2 bases. The CDR3 protein is CASSLAGGSTDTQYF. As DNA, the CDR3 is TGTGCCAGCAGCCTAGCGGGAGGGTCCACAGATACGCAGTATTTT.

V and J are TRBV10-1 and TRBJ1-5; tentatively, D is TRBD1 (5 bases). Germline V gives CDR1 WNHNN, CDR2 SYGVQD (reference sequence). The CDR3 sequence is 15 residues long. Trimming stripped 7 bases from V and 4 bases from J, with 17 bases between. The CDR3 spells CASMFSGHKNQPQHF. The CDR3 DNA is TGCGCCAGCATGTTTTCAGGACATAAGAATCAGCCCCAGCATTTT.